This TCR beta chain was recovered during a study of T cell responses to AZD1222 COVID-19 vaccine (dated by TCRdb to about 2021). As for the study more broadly: Because spike-specific TCR depth and breadth did not differ between the two schedules, AZD1222 recipients who got a second dose at roughly 4 weeks were pooled with those who got a second dose at roughly 12 weeks. Trial participants were enrolled into age subgroups of 18-55, 56-69 and 70-plus years, which contained approximately 150, 28 and 58 TCR-sequenced participants, respectively. A total of approximately 250 trial participants underwent TCR sequencing, of whom about 200 had received two doses of AZD1222 and some 25 had received two doses of the MenACWY control vaccine.

The time point label of this sample denotes: baseline before first vaccination. Vaccinee samples came from UK trials COV001 and COV002, including a single-blind randomized controlled phase 2/3 trial of AZD1222 (ChAdOx1 nCoV-19) in healthy adults. For TCRbeta chain sequencing, PBMC samples from trial participants were taken at day 0 and at day 28 after the second dose. Comment on this clone: Its antigen remains undetermined. No quality values exist for individual bases; no much larger clone is one base distant.

CDR3 length: 15 amino acids, cysteine to phenylalanine. Only the CDR3 portion is preserved as DNA: 45 bases, with reading frame beginning at the first base. Trimmed from V: 6 bases; trimmed from J: 4 bases; junction bases lacking a gene match: 8. Based on the germline V gene (reference sequence), the CDR1 and CDR2 sequences are MNHEY and SMNVEV. The CDR3 regions of human TCRbeta chains were analyzed by immunosequencing. Regarding the original processing steps: TCRs in the repertoires were compared against a reference library of SARS-CoV-2-specific TCRs that had been generated with the MIRA antigen-specificity platform. Breadth was defined as the fraction of unique TCRs that were SARS-CoV-2-associated. Depth was defined as the fraction of total T cells that were SARS-CoV-2-associated. Each spike-specific TCR was assigned to its reactive spike region and to a CD4 or CD8 class using the MIRA data. Log10-transformed breadth and depth values were compared by one-way ANOVA with Sidak's multiple comparisons tests. The table comes from immuneACCESS by way of TCRdb, which keeps in-frame sequences with V and J called. Part of the clones is missing from these tables; in studies checked, under half for an unresolved V gene and the rest for unknown reasons. That table supplies the V and J calls and clone size; D and trimming were determined from the DNA. Here the sample has about 88,000 clones; approximately 88% occur a single time. Of the sample, roughly 4% falls within the top ten clones.

The investigation overall reported the following: Only a handful of AZD1222 recipients were SARS-CoV-2 seropositive at baseline, limiting conclusions about previously exposed vaccinees. Because no day 14 peak-response samples were available, the repertoires could be characterized only after the peak T cell response. Participants were mostly white British, with more females than males. The authors suggested clonal diversity may have been underestimated. After two AZD1222 doses, both the breadth and the depth of spike-specific TCRs were significantly higher than at day 0 and than in MenACWY recipients. In the small 56-69-year group, the increase in depth fell short of significance, most likely because of low power. Vaccine-associated CD4 TCRs spanned the whole spike protein, with dominant responses in regions 160-218 and 743-854. Reportedly, close to half of the unique spike-specific TCRs recognized epitopes lying outside the regions that are mutated in the B.1.351 and B.1.1.7 variants.

The origin of this receptor is an adult in good health. The specimen comprised peripheral blood, sampled on day 0 of AZD1222 vaccination. The rearrangement joined TRBV27 to TRBJ2-7, and 11 junctional nucleotides match TRBD2. CDR3 protein: CASSRPGLAVYEQYF. The DNA sequence is as follows: TGTGCCAGCAGCCGACCGGGACTAGCGGTTTACGAGCAGTACTTC.